The sequence of this T cell receptor beta chain was determined in a study of T-cell reconstitution after alpha-beta-depleted transplantation in children. This clonotype has a count of ten or more. The TCRbeta library incorporated unique molecular identifiers. TCRdb reanalysed the PCR reads using MiXCR and keeps one entry per CDR3 protein. In the table there are 600,000 to 700,000 distinct CDR3 sequences, 15% to 20% of which are singletons. The clonotype comes from a human donor who donated a stem cell graft to a child with acute myeloid leukemia. Sequenced material: PBMCs from the stem cell graft donor, taken from the stem cell graft.

The CDR3 protein is CASSLEGRWQTF. The CDR3 DNA reads as TGTGCCAGCAGCTTAGAGGGCCGGTGGCAGACCTTC. This sequence joins TRBV7-2 and TRBJ1-2; D remains unclear. CDR1 and CDR2 from the germline V gene are SGHTA and FQGNSA. The CDR3 consists of 12 residues. Trimming cost V 1 base and J 14 bases, with 14 bases left between them.